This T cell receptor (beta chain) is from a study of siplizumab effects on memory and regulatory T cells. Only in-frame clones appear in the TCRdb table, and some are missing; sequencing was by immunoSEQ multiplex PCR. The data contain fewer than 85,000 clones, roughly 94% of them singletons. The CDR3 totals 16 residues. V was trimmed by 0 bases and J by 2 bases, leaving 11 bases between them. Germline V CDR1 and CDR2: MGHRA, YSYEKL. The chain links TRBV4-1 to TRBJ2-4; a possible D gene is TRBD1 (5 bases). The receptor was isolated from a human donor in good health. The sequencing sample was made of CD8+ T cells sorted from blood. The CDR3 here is CASSQDRQGTKNIQYF. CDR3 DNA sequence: TGCGCCAGCAGCCAAGATCGGCAGGGCACCAAAAACATTCAGTACTTC.